The source of this T cell receptor (beta chain) is a study of T cell responses to AZD1222 COVID-19 vaccine. Points from the study as a whole: Spike-wide vaccine-associated CD4 TCRs dominated at 160-218 and 743-854. Repertoire samples came only from after the peak T cell response.

Profiling relied on immunoSEQ multiplex PCR, and the TCRdb table lists in-frame clones only, not all of them. The table includes around 130,000 clones, about 90% detected once. The germline V gene has CDR1 SNHLY and CDR2 FYNNEI. The V gene end was trimmed by 4 bases and the J gene end by 6 bases; junction bases not matched to a gene: 2. This CDR3 has 14 amino acids. This clone was counted a single time. Its antigen is not known. The genes are TRBV2 and TRBJ2-1; 11 bases are a match to TRBD2. The specimen was peripheral blood, collected on day 0 of AZD1222 vaccination. The origin of this receptor is an adult in good health. DNA for the CDR3: TGTGCCAGCAGTGGTCTAGCGGGAGGCAATGAGCAGTTCTTC. Translated, it gives CASSGLAGGNEQFF.